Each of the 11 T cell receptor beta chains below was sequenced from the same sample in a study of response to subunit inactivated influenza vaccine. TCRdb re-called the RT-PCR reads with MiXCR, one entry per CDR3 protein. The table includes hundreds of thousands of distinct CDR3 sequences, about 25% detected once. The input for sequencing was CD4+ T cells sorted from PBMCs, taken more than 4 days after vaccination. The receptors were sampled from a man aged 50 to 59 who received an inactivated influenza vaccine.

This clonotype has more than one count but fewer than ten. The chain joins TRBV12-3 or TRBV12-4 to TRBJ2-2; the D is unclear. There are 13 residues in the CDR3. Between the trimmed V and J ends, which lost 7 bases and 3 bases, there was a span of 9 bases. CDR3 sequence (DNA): TGTGCCAGCATTGCACAGTACACCGGGGAGCTGTTTTTT. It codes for CASIAQYTGELFF.

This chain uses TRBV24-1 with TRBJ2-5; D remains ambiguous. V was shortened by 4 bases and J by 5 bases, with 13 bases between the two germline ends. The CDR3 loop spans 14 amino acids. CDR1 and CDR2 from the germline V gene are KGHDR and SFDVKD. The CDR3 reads CATSDPTGLETQYF. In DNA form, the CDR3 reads TGTGCCACCAGTGACCCAACCGGGTTGGAGACCCAGTACTTC.

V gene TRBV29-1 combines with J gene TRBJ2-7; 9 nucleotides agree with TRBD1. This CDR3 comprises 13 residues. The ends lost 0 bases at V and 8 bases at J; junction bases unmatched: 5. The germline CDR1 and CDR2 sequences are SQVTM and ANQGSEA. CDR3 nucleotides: TGCAGCGTTGAAGATATGGACAGGGGTAAGCAGTACTTC. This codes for CSVEDMDRGKQYF.

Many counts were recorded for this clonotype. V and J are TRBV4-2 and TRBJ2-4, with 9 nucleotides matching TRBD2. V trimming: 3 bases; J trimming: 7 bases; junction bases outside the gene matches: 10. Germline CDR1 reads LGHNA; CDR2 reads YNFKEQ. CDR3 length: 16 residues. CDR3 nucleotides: TGTGCCAGCAGCCAGACTTTAGCGGGAGTACGCAACATTCAGTACTTC. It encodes CASSQTLAGVRNIQYF.

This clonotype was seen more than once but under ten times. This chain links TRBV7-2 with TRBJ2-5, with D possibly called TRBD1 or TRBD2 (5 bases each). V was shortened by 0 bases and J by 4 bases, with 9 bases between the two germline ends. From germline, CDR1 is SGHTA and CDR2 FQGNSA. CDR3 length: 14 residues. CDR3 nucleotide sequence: TGTGCCAGCAGCTTAGCCCTGGGACGAGAGACCCAGTACTTC. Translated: CASSLALGRETQYF. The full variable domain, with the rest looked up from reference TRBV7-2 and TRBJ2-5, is GAGVSQSPSNKVTEKGKDVELRCDPISGHTALYWYRQSLGQGLEFLIYFQGNSAPDKSGLPSDRFSAERTGGSVSTLTIQRTQQEDSAVYLCASSLALGRETQYFGPGTRLLVL.

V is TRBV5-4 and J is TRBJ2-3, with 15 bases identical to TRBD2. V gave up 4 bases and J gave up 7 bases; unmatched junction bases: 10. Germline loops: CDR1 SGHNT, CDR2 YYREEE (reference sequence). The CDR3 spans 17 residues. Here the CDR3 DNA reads TGTGCCAGCAGCCCGCCGGGACTAGCGGGAGGTCCAAATACGCAGTATTTT. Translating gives CASSPPGLAGGPNTQYF.

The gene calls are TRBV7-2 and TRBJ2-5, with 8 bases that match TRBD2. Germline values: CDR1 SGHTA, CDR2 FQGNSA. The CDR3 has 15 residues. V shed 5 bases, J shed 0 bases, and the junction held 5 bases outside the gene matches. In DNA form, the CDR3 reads TGTGCCAGCAGCCCCAGCGGGGGTAACCAAGAGACCCAGTACTTC. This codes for CASSPSGGNQETQYF.

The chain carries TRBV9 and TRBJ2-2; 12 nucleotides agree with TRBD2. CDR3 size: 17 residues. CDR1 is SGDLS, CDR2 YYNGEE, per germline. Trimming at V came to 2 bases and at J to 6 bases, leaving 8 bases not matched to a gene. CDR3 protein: CASSVSTGLAGPGELFF. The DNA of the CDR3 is TGTGCCAGCAGCGTCTCTACGGGACTAGCGGGTCCCGGGGAGCTGTTTTTT. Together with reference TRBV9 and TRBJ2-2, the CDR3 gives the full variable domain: DSGVTQTPKHLITATGQRVTLRCSPRSGDLSVYWYQQSLDQGLQFLIQYYNGEERAKGNILERFSAQQFPDLHSELNLSSLELGDSALYFCASSVSTGLAGPGELFFGEGSRLTVL.

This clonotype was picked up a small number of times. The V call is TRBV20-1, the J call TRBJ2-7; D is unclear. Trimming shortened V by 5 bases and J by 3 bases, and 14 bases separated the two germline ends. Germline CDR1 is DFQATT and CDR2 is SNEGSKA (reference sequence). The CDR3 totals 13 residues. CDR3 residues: CSAAPLSLYEQYF. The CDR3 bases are TGCAGTGCTGCCCCTCTGTCCCTCTACGAGCAGTACTTC.

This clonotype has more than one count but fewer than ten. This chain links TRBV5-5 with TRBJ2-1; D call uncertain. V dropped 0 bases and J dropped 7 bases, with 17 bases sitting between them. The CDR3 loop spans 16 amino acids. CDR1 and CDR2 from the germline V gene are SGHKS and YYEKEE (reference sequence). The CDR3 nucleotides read TGTGCCAGCAGCTTGGGGGTCCTCCGGGCTGGGAATGAGCAGTTCTTC. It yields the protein CASSLGVLRAGNEQFF.

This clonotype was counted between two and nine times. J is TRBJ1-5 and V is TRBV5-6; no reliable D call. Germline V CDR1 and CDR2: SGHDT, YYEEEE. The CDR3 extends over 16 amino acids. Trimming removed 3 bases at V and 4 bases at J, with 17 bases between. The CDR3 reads CASSSTTRRGNQPQHF. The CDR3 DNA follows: TGTGCCAGCAGCTCCACGACCAGAAGAGGGAATCAGCCCCAGCATTTT. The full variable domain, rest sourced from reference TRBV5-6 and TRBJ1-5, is DAGVTQSPTHLIKTRGQQVTLRCSPKSGHDTVSWYQQALGQGPQFIFQYYEEEERQRGNFPDRFSGHQFPNYSSELNVNALLLGDSALYLCASSSTTRRGNQPQHFGDGTRLSIL.